This TCR beta chain was identified in a study of shared clonotypes between healthy human individuals. As handled by the study authors: Filtering was not the same, since immunoSEQ gave junction-only sequences without quality scores. The repertoire was sequenced with immunoSEQ multiplex PCR; TCRdb's copy has only in-frame clones and lacks some. V, J and clone size are taken as reported in that table, and D and trimming were inferred from the DNA itself. The table lists fewer than 700,000 clones, approximately 95% of them singletons. The study's findings and limits: Researchers found naive subsets generally carried larger estimated richness than memory subsets. An anticipated effect of sequencing depth on clonotype sharing among donors was recognized.

CDR3 length: 15 amino acids. Germline trimming cut 2 bases from V and 0 bases from J; bases unmatched to any gene: 3. Germline assignment: CDR1 SGHDT and CDR2 YYEEEE. Naive-designated CD8 cells lacked CD45RO, were positively enriched for CCR7, and omitted terminally differentiated effector memory CD45RA+ cells. Details on this clone: Its antigen is not identified.

The sample taken for sequencing was naive CD8+ T cells sorted from blood. This TCR was sampled from a woman under 40 in good health. This chain links TRBV5-6 with TRBJ2-7; 9 positions agree with TRBD1. The chain's CDR3 is CASSFQTGGSYEQYF. The CDR3 nucleotides read TGTGCCAGCAGCTTTCAGACAGGGGGCTCCTACGAGCAGTACTTC. The full variable domain, completed using reference TRBV5-6 and TRBJ2-7, is DAGVTQSPTHLIKTRGQQVTLRCSPKSGHDTVSWYQQALGQGPQFIFQYYEEEERQRGNFPDRFSGHQFPNYSSELNVNALLLGDSALYLCASSFQTGGSYEQYFGPGTRLTVT.